The 5 T cell receptor beta chains below were found in one sample sequenced in a study of early T cells in non-severe SARS-CoV-2 infection. Using its own MiXCR run on the 5' RACE reads, TCRdb lists one record per CDR3 protein. This table holds about 28,000 distinct CDR3 sequences, about 5% found once. The sample consisted of whole blood. These TCRs come from an adult who was a healthcare worker with PCR-confirmed SARS-CoV-2 infection or an uninfected control (not recorded which).

This clonotype was counted a single time. A much larger clone differs from this one at a single base, so this may be a read error. This chain connects TRBV29-1 to TRBJ2-7, with D hard to call. The CDR3 length is 11 residues. Germline CDR1 reads SQVTM; CDR2 reads ANQGSEA. V was pared by 0 bases and J by 5 bases, with 5 bases between. In DNA, the CDR3 is TGCAGCGTTGAAGATGCCCACGAGCAGTACTTC. This codes for CSVEDAHEQYF.

This clonotype was counted only a few times. One end of the junction fails to match germline, which may point to a read error. The V gene is TRBV25-1, the J gene TRBJ2-5, with D tentatively TRBD2 (5 bases). The CDR3 is 14 residues long. Germline V gene data show CDR1 as MGHDK and CDR2 as SYGVNS. The CDR3 region is CASSFPGTQKTQYF. CDR3 sequence (DNA): TGTGCCAGCAGTTTTCCGGGAACCCAAAAGACCCAGTACTTC. Looking up the rest from reference TRBV25-1 and TRBJ2-5 gives the full variable domain: EADIYQTPRYLVIGTGKKITLECSQTMGHDKMYWYQQDPGMELHLIHYSYGVNSTEKGDLSSESTVSRIRTEHFPLTLESARPSHTSQYLCASSFPGTQKTQYFGPGTRLLVL.

V usage is TRBV11-3 and J usage is TRBJ2-6, with a tentative D call TRBD2 (5 bases). The V gene's germline CDR1 is SGHNT and CDR2 YENEEA. The ends were cut back, 8 bases at V and 4 bases at J, with 15 bases in the middle. The CDR3 length is 15 residues. CDR3 in amino acids: CASALEAAGANVLTF. In DNA form, the CDR3 reads TGTGCCAGCGCCTTGGAGGCGGCGGGGGCCAACGTCCTGACTTTC.

This clonotype appeared many times. The chain links TRBV24-1 to TRBJ2-7; a weak D match, TRBD2 (6 bases). The V end was cut by 4 bases, the J end by 3 bases, with 18 bases between. The germline CDR1 and CDR2 sequences are KGHDR and SFDVKD. The CDR3 runs to 16 residues. The CDR3 DNA is TGTGCCACCAGTGACCCTGCCTCTGGGGAGGACTACGAGCAGTACTTC. Residues: CATSDPASGEDYEQYF.

This clonotype is termed medium-sized. This chain uses TRBV10-3 with TRBJ2-3; D may be TRBD1 or TRBD2 (5 bases each). The germline V gene encodes CDR1 ENHRY and CDR2 SYGVKD. CDR3 length equals 14 residues. The V and J ends lost 11 bases and 0 bases respectively, with 15 bases between them. CDR3 sequence: CALKGSFSTDTQYF. The CDR3 region has the DNA TGTGCCCTCAAGGGGAGCTTTAGCACAGATACGCAGTATTTT.